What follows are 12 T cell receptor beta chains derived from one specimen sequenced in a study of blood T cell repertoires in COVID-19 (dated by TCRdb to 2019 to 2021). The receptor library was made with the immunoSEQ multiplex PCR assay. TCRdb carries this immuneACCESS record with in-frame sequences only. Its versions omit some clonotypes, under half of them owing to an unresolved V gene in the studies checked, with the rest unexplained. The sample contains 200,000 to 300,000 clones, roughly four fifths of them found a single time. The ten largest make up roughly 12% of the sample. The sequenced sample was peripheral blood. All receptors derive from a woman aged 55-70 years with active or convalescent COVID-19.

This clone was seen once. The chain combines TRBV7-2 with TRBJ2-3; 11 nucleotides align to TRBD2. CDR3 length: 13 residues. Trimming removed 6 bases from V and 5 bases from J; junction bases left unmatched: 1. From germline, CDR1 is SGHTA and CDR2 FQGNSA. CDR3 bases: TGTGCCAGCAGTACTAGCGGGGGAGATACGCAGTATTTT. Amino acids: CASSTSGGDTQYF.

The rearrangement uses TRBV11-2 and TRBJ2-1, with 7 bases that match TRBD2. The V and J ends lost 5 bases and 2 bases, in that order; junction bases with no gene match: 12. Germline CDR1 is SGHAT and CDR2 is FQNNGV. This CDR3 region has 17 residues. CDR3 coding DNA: TGTGCCAGCAGCCCGAGGGCAGGGAGGGGTACCTACAATGAGCAGTTCTTC. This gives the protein CASSPRAGRGTYNEQFF.

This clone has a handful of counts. This CDR3 reads CASSTGTGQFF. The CDR3 DNA reads TGTGCCAGCAGCACCGGGACAGGGCAGTTCTTC. The chain has TRBV6-2 or TRBV6-3 and TRBJ2-1, with 8 bases aligning to TRBD1. The CDR3 contains 11 residues. V shed 6 bases, J shed 12 bases, and the junction held 4 bases outside the gene matches. CDR1 and CDR2 (germline): MNHEY, SVGEGT.

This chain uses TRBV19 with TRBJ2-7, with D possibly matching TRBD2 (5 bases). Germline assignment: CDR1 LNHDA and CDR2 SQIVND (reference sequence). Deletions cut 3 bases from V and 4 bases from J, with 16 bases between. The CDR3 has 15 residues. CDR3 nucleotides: TGTGCCAGTAGTATCTCTTCGAGGGATCCGTACGAGCAGTACTTC. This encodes CASSISSRDPYEQYF.

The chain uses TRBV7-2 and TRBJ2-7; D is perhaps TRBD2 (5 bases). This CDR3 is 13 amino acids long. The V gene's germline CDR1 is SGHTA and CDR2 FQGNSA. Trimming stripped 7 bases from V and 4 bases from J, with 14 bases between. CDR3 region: CASTSRASYEQYF. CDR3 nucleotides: TGTGCCAGCACCTCGAGGGCTTCGTACGAGCAGTACTTC. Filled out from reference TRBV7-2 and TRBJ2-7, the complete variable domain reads GAGVSQSPSNKVTEKGKDVELRCDPISGHTALYWYRQSLGQGLEFLIYFQGNSAPDKSGLPSDRFSAERTGGSVSTLTIQRTQQEDSAVYLCASTSRASYEQYFGPGTRLTVT.

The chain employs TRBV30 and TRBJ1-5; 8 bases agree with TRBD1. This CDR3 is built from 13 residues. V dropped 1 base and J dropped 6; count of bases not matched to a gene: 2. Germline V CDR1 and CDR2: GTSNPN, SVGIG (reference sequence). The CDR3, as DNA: TGTGCCTGGAGTGAACAGGGGGGTCAGCCCCAGCATTTT. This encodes CAWSEQGGQPQHF. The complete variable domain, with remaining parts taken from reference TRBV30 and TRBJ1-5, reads SQTIHQWPATLVQPVGSPLSLECTVEGTSNPNLYWYRQAAGRGLQLLFYSVGIGQISSEVPQNLSASRPQDRQFILSSKKLLLSDSGFYLCAWSEQGGQPQHFGDGTRLSIL.

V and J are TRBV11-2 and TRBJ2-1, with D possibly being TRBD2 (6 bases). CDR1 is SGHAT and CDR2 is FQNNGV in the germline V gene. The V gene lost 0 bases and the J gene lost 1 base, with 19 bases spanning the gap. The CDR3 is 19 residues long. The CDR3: CASSLDHGLAPNSYNEQFF. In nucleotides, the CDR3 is TGTGCCAGCAGCTTAGATCACGGCCTAGCGCCCAATTCCTACAATGAGCAGTTCTTC.

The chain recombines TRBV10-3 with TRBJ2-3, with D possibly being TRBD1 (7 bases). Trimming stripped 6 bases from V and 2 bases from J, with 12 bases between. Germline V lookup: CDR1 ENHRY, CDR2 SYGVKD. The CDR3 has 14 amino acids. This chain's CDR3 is CAISRGAHTDTQYF. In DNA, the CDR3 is TGTGCCATCAGCAGGGGGGCCCACACAGATACGCAGTATTTT.

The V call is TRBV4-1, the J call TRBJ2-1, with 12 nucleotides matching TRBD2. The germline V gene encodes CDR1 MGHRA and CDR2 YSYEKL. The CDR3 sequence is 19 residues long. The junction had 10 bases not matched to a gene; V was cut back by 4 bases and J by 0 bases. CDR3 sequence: CASSLGLAGFQSSYNEQFF. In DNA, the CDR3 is TGCGCCAGCAGCCTTGGACTAGCGGGGTTCCAGAGCTCCTACAATGAGCAGTTCTTC.

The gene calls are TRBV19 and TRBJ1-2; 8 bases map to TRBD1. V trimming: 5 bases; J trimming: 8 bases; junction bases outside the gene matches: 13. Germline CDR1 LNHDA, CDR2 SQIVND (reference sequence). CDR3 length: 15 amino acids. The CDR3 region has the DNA TGTGCCAGTAGTTTCCCGGACAGGGCGGGCGGCGGCTACACCTTC. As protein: CASSFPDRAGGGYTF.

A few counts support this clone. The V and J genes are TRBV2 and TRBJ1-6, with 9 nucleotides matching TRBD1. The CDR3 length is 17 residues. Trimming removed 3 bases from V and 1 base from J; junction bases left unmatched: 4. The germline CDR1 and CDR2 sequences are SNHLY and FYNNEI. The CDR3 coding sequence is TGTGCCAGCAGTGACCCGGGACAGGGATCCTATAATTCACCCCTCCACTTT. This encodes CASSDPGQGSYNSPLHF. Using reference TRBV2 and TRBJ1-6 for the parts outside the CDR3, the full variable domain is EPEVTQTPSHQVTQMGQEVILRCVPISNHLYFYWYRQILGQKVEFLVSFYNNEISEKSEIFDDQFSVERPDGSNFTLKIRSTKLEDSAMYFCASSDPGQGSYNSPLHFGNGTRLTVT.

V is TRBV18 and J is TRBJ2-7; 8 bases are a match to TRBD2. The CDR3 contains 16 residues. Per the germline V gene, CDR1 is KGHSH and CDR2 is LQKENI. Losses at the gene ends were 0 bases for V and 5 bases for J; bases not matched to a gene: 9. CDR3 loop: CASSPPGISGGHEQYF. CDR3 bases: TGTGCCAGCTCACCACCGGGGATCAGCGGGGGCCACGAGCAGTACTTC.